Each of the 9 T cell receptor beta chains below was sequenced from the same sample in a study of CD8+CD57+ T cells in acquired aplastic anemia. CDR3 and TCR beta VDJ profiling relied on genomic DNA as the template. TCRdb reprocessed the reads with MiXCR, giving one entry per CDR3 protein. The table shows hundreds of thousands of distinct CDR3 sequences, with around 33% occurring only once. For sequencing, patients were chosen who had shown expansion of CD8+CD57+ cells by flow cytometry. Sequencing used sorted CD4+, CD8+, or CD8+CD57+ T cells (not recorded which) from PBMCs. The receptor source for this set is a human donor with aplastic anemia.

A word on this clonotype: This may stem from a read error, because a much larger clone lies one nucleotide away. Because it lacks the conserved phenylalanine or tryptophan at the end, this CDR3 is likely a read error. The CDR3 sequence: CATSRALYNEQFS. The CDR3 DNA follows: TGTGCCACCAGCAGAGCCCTTTACAATGAGCAGTTCTCC. The chain joins TRBV15 to TRBJ2-1; D unresolved. Per the germline V gene, CDR1 is LNHNV and CDR2 is YYDKDF (reference sequence). V was cut by 1 base and J by 4 bases, with 5 bases left in between. This CDR3 has 13 amino acids.

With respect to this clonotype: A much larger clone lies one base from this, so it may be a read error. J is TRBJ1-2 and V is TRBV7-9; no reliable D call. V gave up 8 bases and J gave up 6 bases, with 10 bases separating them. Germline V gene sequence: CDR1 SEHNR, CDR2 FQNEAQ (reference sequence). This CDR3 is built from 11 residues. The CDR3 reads CASRQVDGYTF. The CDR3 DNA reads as TGTGCCAGCCGCCAAGTTGATGGCTACACCTTC.

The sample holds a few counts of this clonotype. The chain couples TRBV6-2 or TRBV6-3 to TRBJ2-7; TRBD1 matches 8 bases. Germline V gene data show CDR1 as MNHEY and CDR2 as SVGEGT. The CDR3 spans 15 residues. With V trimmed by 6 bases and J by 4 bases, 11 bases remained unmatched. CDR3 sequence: CASRGTRDRLYEQYF. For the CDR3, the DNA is TGTGCCAGCAGGGGGACACGGGACAGGCTTTACGAGCAGTACTTC.

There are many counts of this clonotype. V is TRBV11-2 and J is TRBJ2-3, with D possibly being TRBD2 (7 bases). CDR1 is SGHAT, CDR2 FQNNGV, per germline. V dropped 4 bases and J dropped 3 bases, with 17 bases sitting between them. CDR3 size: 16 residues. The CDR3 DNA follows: TGTGCCAGCAGCTCCGGACGCCGGGGGGCAACAGATACGCAGTATTTT. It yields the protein CASSSGRRGATDTQYF.

In DNA form, the CDR3 reads TGCAGCGTTGAAGGTGGACACTTCTATGGCTACACCTTC. This translates into CSVEGGHFYGYTF. The rearrangement uses TRBV29-1 and TRBJ1-2; a weak D match, TRBD1 (5 bases). V was pared by 1 base and J by 4 bases, with 10 bases between. From germline, CDR1 is SQVTM and CDR2 ANQGSEA. CDR3 length: 13 residues.

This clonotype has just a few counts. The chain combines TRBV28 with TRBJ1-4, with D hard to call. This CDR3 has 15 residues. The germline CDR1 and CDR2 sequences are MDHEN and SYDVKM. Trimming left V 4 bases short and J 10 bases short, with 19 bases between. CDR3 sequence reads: CASSSSRGSDGKLFF. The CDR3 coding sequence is TGTGCCAGCAGTTCTTCCCGTGGGTCAGATGGAAAACTGTTTTTT.

The CDR3 region is CASRRTGGSEEAFF. The CDR3 DNA follows: TGTGCCAGTAGGCGGACAGGGGGCAGCGAAGAAGCTTTCTTT. The chain uses TRBV19 and TRBJ1-1, with 11 bases matching TRBD1. Germline V gene lookup returns CDR1 LNHDA and CDR2 SQIVND (reference sequence). The CDR3 has 14 amino acids. Trimming removed 6 bases from V and 8 bases from J; junction bases left unmatched: 8.

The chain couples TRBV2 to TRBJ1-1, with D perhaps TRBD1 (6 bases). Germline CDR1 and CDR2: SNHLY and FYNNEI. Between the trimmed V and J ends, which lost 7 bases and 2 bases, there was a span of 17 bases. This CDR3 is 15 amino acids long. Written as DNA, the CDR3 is TGTGCCAGCAAGTGGGGGGGACAAGTCAACACTGAAGCTTTCTTT. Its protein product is CASKWGGQVNTEAFF.

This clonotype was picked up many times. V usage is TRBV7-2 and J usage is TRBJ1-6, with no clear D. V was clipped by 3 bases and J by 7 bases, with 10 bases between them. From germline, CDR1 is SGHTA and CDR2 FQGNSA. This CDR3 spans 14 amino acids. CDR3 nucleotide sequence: TGTGCCAGCAGCTTGCTGGAGGGCAATTCACCCCTCCACTTT. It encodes CASSLLEGNSPLHF.